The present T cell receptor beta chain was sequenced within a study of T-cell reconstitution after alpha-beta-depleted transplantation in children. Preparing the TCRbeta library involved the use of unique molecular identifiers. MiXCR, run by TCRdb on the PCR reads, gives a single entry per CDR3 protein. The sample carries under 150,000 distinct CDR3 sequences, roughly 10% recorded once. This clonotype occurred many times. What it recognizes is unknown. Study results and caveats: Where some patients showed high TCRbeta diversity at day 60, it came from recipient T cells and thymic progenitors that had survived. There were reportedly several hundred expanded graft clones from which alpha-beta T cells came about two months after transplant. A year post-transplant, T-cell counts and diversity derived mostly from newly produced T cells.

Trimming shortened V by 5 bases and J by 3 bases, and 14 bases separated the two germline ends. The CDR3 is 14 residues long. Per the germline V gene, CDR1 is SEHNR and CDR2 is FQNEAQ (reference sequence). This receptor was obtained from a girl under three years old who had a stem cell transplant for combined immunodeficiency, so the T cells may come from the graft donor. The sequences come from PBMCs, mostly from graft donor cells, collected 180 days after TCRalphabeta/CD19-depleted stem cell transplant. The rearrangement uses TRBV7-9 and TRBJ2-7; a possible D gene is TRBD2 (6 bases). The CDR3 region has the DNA TGTGCCAGCAGCCCCACTAGCAGCCACTACGAGCAGTACTTC. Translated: CASSPTSSHYEQYF. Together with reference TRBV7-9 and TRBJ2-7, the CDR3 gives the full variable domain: DTGVSQNPRHKITKRGQNVTFRCDPISEHNRLYWYRQTLGQGPEFLTYFQNEAQLEKSRLLSDRFSAERPKGSFSTLEIQRTEQGDSAMYLCASSPTSSHYEQYFGPGTRLTVT.